Below, 2 T cell receptor beta chains from the same sample are listed, as sequenced in a study of blood T cell repertoires in COVID-19. Produced via immunoSEQ multiplex PCR; TCRdb's table is partial and in-frame only. The sample lists approximately 260,000 clones, 90% occurring once. Sequences were obtained from peripheral blood. These receptors came from a woman in her fifties or sixties with COVID-19, enrolled during active disease.

This clone has just one count. The gene calls are TRBV6-5 and TRBJ1-5; D not resolved. Trimming stripped 10 bases from V and 6 bases from J, with 16 bases between. Germline CDR1 MNHEY, CDR2 SVGAGI. This CDR3 spans 13 amino acids. The CDR3 nucleotides are TGTGCCACATGGTCGGGAATCGGTCAGCCCCAGCATTTT. This translates into CATWSGIGQPQHF.

In its sample, this clone was seen a few times. The CDR3 nucleotides read TGTGCCAGCAGCCGAGGGGCATACAATCAGCCCCAGCATTTT. This codes for CASSRGAYNQPQHF. The chain couples TRBV7-8 to TRBJ1-5; TRBD1 is a possible D gene (5 bases). The V gene's germline CDR1 is SGHVS and CDR2 FQNEAQ. V dropped 5 bases and J dropped 3 bases, with 11 bases sitting between them. CDR3 size: 14 residues.